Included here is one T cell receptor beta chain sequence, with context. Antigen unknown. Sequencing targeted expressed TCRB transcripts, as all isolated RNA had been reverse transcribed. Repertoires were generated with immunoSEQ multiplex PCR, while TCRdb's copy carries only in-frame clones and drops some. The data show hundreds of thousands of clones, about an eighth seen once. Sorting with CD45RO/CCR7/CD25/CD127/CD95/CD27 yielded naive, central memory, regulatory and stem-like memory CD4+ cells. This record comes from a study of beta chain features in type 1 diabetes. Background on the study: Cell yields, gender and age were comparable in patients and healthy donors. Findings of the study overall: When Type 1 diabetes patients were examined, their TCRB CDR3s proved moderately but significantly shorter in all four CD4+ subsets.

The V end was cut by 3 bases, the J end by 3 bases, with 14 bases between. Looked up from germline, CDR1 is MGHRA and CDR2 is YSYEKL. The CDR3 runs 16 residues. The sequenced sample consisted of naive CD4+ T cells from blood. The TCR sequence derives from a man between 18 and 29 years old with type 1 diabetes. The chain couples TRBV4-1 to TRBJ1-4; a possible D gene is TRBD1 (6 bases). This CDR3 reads CASSHFKGGSNEKLFF. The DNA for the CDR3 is TGCGCCAGCAGCCATTTTAAAGGGGGTTCTAATGAAAAACTGTTTTTT.